Presented here are 8 T cell receptor beta chains from one specimen sequenced in a study of blood T cell repertoires in COVID-19. Generated by immunoSEQ multiplex PCR, the TCRdb table keeps only in-frame clones and is missing some. This table holds about 29,000 clones, about 80% found once. The specimen was peripheral blood. These receptors came from a woman in her 70s with acute or convalescent COVID-19.

In this sample, this clone turned up once. The chain is built from TRBV28 and TRBJ1-4; 9 bases align to TRBD1. The CDR3 covers 15 residues. Germline assignment: CDR1 MDHEN and CDR2 SYDVKM. Trimming took 3 bases from V and 8 from J; bases not matched to a gene: 7. The chain's CDR3 is CASSFRTGVGEKLFF. The CDR3 DNA reads TGTGCCAGCAGTTTTCGGACAGGGGTCGGGGAAAAACTGTTTTTT.

The chain couples TRBV24-1 to TRBJ2-2; D perhaps matches TRBD2 (6 bases). The V and J ends lost 0 bases and 6 bases respectively, with 13 bases between them. From germline, CDR1 is KGHDR and CDR2 SFDVKD. The CDR3 totals 16 residues. The CDR3 sequence is CATSDLGTRGAGELFF. For the CDR3, the DNA is TGTGCCACCAGTGATTTGGGGACTCGAGGGGCCGGGGAGCTGTTTTTT.

This chain links TRBV7-2 with TRBJ2-1; 9 bases match TRBD1. The CDR3 is 14 amino acids. V lost 5 bases to trimming and J lost 7 bases; unmatched junction nucleotides: 6. Germline CDR1 SGHTA, CDR2 FQGNSA. CDR3 nucleotide sequence: TGTGCCAGCAGCCCCCGACAGGGGGGGAATGAGCAGTTCTTC. Translating it yields CASSPRQGGNEQFF.

This clone was observed a single time. V usage is TRBV4-2 and J usage is TRBJ2-7; 8 bases map to TRBD2. The CDR3 consists of 17 residues. The ends lost 0 bases at V and 0 bases at J; junction bases unmatched: 7. CDR1 and CDR2 from the germline V gene are LGHNA and YNFKEQ. CDR3 sequence: CASSQETAGDLSYEQYF. For the CDR3, the DNA is TGTGCCAGCAGCCAAGAAACAGCGGGGGACCTCTCCTACGAGCAGTACTTC.

The J gene is TRBJ2-1, the V gene TRBV30, with TRBD1 as a possible D gene (5 bases). The CDR3 is 14 amino acids. Germline loops: CDR1 GTSNPN, CDR2 SVGIG (reference sequence). V lost 3 bases to trimming and J lost 6 bases, with 15 bases between them. This CDR3 reads CAWSPDSYSNEQFF. The CDR3 DNA follows: TGTGCCTGGAGCCCTGACAGCTATAGCAATGAGCAGTTCTTC.

The J gene is TRBJ2-5, the V gene TRBV6-2 or TRBV6-3, with a possible D match to TRBD2 (6 bases). The CDR3 is 16 amino acids. Germline CDR1 is MNHEY and CDR2 is SVGEGT. Deletions cut 5 bases from V and 5 bases from J, with 21 bases between. CDR3 sequence (DNA): TGTGCCAGCAGTCCACTCCTCGTGGGGGGTCGGGAGACCCAGTACTTC. Protein: CASSPLLVGGRETQYF.

The genes are TRBV5-1 and TRBJ2-1; 7 bases fit TRBD1. CDR1 SGHRS and CDR2 YFSETQ come from the germline V gene. The V and J ends lost 1 base and 6 bases, in that order; junction bases with no gene match: 4. There are 14 residues in the CDR3. CDR3 in amino acids: CASSLRAGGNEQFF. The CDR3 DNA sequence: TGCGCCAGCAGCTTGCGGGCAGGGGGCAATGAGCAGTTCTTC.

This chain joins TRBV28 and TRBJ1-2; D uncertain. V lost 6 bases, J lost 3 bases, and 8 bases lay in between. CDR3 length equals 12 residues. CDR1 is MDHEN and CDR2 is SYDVKM in the germline V gene. The DNA for the CDR3 is TGTGCCAGCAGCCCCCTGTACTATGGCTACACCTTC. It codes for CASSPLYYGYTF.